The T cell receptor beta chain described here comes from a study of cytomegalovirus exposure and HLA in healthy donors. Donors came from a validation cohort of over 100 subjects, distinct from the first 666-subject cohort. Study results and limitations: The study found most TCR sequences rare, yet found some public TCRs in many donors. As confirmed in vitro, three CMV-associated chains were specific for CMV antigens. The study put 150 or so TCR beta chains on its list as cytomegalovirus-associated.

In germline, CDR1 is SGHRS, CDR2 YFSETQ. CDR3 length equals 15 residues. Losses at the gene ends were 4 bases for V and 8 bases for J; bases not matched to a gene: 11. In this sample, this clone turned up once. As yet, its antigen is unknown. The method was immunoSEQ multiplex PCR; TCRdb's version includes in-frame clones alone and lacks a portion of them. The data show some 220,000 clones, with approximately 90% seen just once and around 1% held by the top ten. The sample consisted of PBMCs. This sequence originates from a woman younger than 30 in good health and CMV-seronegative. The rearrangement uses TRBV5-1 and TRBJ2-1; 8 bases are shared with TRBD2. The CDR3 is CASSPGTRTRDEQFF. Here the CDR3 DNA reads TGCGCCAGCAGCCCAGGGACTAGGACTAGGGATGAGCAGTTCTTC.